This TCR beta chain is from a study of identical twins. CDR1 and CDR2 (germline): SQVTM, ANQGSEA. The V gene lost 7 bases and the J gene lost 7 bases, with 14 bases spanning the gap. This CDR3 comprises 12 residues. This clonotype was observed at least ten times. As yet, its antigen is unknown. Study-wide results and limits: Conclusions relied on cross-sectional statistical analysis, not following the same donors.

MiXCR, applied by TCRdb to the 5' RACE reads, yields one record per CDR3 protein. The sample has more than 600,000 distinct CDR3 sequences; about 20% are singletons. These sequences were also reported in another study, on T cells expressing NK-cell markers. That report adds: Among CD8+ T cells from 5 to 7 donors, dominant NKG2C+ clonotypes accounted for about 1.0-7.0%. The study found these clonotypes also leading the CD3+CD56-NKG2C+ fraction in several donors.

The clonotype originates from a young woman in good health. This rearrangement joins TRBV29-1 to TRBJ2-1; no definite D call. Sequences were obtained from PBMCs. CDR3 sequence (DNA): TGCAGCGCAACCTCGGGCAGAAATGAGCAGTTCTTC. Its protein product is CSATSGRNEQFF.